A selection of T cell receptor beta chains follows, all from one sample in a study of a mutant IDH1 vaccine in newly diagnosed glioma. The assay was immunoSEQ multiplex PCR, and TCRdb's table has in-frame clones only and misses some. The sample records roughly 22,000 clones, around nine tenths being singletons. Their recognized antigens are unknown. Sample: PBMCs, taken from a glioma patient whose treatment included an IDH1 peptide vaccine. The receptors were gathered from a woman aged 40 to 50 with glioma. Each CDR3 is given with its conserved first and last residue. Each record gives: clone size, V gene, D gene, J gene, CDR3 DNA, CDR3 protein. The D gene is left open where the match is weak. The size of a clone is reported for some rows only, either as once, few or many, or as a class for expanded clones.

abundance: once
v_gene: TRBV5-1
d_gene: -
j_gene: TRBJ1-1
CDR3nt: TGCGCCAGCAGCTTGTGGGGCGAAGCTTTCTTT
CDR3aa: CASSLWGEAFF

abundance: few
v_gene: TRBV6-5
d_gene: -
j_gene: TRBJ2-1
CDR3nt: TGTGCCAGCAGTTACCAGGGGCCGTACAATGAGCAGTTCTTC
CDR3aa: CASSYQGPYNEQFF

abundance: -
v_gene: TRBV7-6
d_gene: -
j_gene: TRBJ2-7
CDR3nt: TGTGCCAGCAGCCCAACCGGGCCAGGGTACGAGCAGTACTTC
CDR3aa: CASSPTGPGYEQYF

abundance: once
v_gene: TRBV29-1
d_gene: -
j_gene: TRBJ1-2
CDR3nt: TGCAGCGATAACAGGGATGGCTACACCTTC
CDR3aa: CSDNRDGYTF

abundance: -
v_gene: TRBV4-1
d_gene: TRBD1
j_gene: TRBJ1-4
CDR3nt: TGCGCCAGCAGCCTTCCAGGGGGCGCCGGGACTAATGAAAAACTGTTTTTT
CDR3aa: CASSLPGGAGTNEKLFF

abundance: -
v_gene: TRBV6-6
d_gene: TRBD1
j_gene: TRBJ1-4
CDR3nt: TGTGCCAGCAGACGAACAGGGGCCGGAGATGAAAAACTGTTTTTT
CDR3aa: CASRRTGAGDEKLFF

abundance: once
v_gene: TRBV7-9
d_gene: TRBD1
j_gene: TRBJ2-7
CDR3nt: TGTGCCAGCAGCTCGAGACAGGGGGGCGACGAGCAGTACTTC
CDR3aa: CASSSRQGGDEQYF

abundance: -
v_gene: TRBV6-5
d_gene: -
j_gene: TRBJ1-2
CDR3nt: TGTGCCAGCAGTTACTCGAGAAGGGCCTATGGCTACACCTTC
CDR3aa: CASSYSRRAYGYTF

abundance: -
v_gene: TRBV18
d_gene: TRBD2
j_gene: TRBJ2-5
CDR3nt: TGTGCCAGCTCACAGCGGGGGGAGACCCAGTACTTC
CDR3aa: CASSQRGETQYF

abundance: -
v_gene: TRBV2
d_gene: TRBD1
j_gene: TRBJ1-1
CDR3nt: TGTGCCAGCGACCCACAGGGGCTCTTGACTGAAGCTTTCTTT
CDR3aa: CASDPQGLLTEAFF

abundance: -
v_gene: TRBV6-5
d_gene: -
j_gene: TRBJ1-6
CDR3nt: TGTGCCAGCAGTACAGGGATCTCCTATAATTCACCCCTCCACTTT
CDR3aa: CASSTGISYNSPLHF

abundance: -
v_gene: TRBV19
d_gene: TRBD2
j_gene: TRBJ2-3
CDR3nt: TGTGCCAGTAGGAAAGGACTAGGGGCAGATACGCAGTATTTT
CDR3aa: CASRKGLGADTQYF

abundance: -
v_gene: TRBV5-1
d_gene: TRBD2
j_gene: TRBJ2-3
CDR3nt: TGCGCCAGCAGCCCAAGGCCTAGCGGGAGAGTTTTAACAGATACGCAGTATTTT
CDR3aa: CASSPRPSGRVLTDTQYF

abundance: -
v_gene: TRBV6-4
d_gene: -
j_gene: TRBJ1-1
CDR3nt: TGTGCCAGCAGTGTGCAGTTGAACACTGAAGCTTTCTTT
CDR3aa: CASSVQLNTEAFF

abundance: -
v_gene: TRBV7-9
d_gene: TRBD1
j_gene: TRBJ1-2
CDR3nt: TGTGCCAGCAGCCGCTCTTCGACAGGGAACTATGGCTACACCTTC
CDR3aa: CASSRSSTGNYGYTF

abundance: -
v_gene: TRBV5-4
d_gene: -
j_gene: TRBJ2-7
CDR3nt: TGTGCCAGCAGCTTGACAGGTCATTCCTACGAGCAGTACTTC
CDR3aa: CASSLTGHSYEQYF

abundance: -
v_gene: TRBV2
d_gene: -
j_gene: TRBJ2-7
CDR3nt: TGTGCCAGCAGTGAGGGGGAAATGGTCGAGCAGTACTTC
CDR3aa: CASSEGEMVEQYF

abundance: -
v_gene: TRBV27
d_gene: -
j_gene: TRBJ1-1
CDR3nt: TGTGCCAGCAGTCTGCAAAGGGTGAACACTGAAGCTTTCTTT
CDR3aa: CASSLQRVNTEAFF

abundance: -
v_gene: TRBV2
d_gene: -
j_gene: TRBJ1-5
CDR3nt: TGTGCCAGCAGTCCAGGGTCAGGTCAGCCCCAGCATTTT
CDR3aa: CASSPGSGQPQHF

abundance: few
v_gene: TRBV10-3
d_gene: TRBD2
j_gene: TRBJ2-3
CDR3nt: TGTGCCATCAGTGAGTCTGTAGCGGGAGTAGCAGATACGCAGTATTTT
CDR3aa: CAISESVAGVADTQYF

abundance: once
v_gene: TRBV4-1
d_gene: -
j_gene: TRBJ1-3
CDR3nt: TGCGCCAGCAGCCCAGGGCGTCGTGGAAACACCATATATTTT
CDR3aa: CASSPGRRGNTIYF

abundance: -
v_gene: TRBV5-7
d_gene: -
j_gene: TRBJ1-3
CDR3nt: TGTGCCAGCAGCCTGGGTCGCGGTGAAACTGGAAACACCATATATTTT
CDR3aa: CASSLGRGETGNTIYF

abundance: -
v_gene: TRBV7-2
d_gene: -
j_gene: TRBJ1-5
CDR3nt: TGTGCCAGCACCCCCGGGGGGTTCAATCAGCCCCAGCATTTT
CDR3aa: CASTPGGFNQPQHF

abundance: few
v_gene: TRBV10-3
d_gene: -
j_gene: TRBJ1-1
CDR3nt: TGTGCCATCAGTGAGAGGGAACGGAACACTGAAGCTTTCTTT
CDR3aa: CAISERERNTEAFF

abundance: -
v_gene: TRBV27
d_gene: -
j_gene: TRBJ2-7
CDR3nt: TGTGCCAGCAGTTTCCGCGGGACGCGAGGCTACGAGCAGTACTTC
CDR3aa: CASSFRGTRGYEQYF

abundance: -
v_gene: TRBV2
d_gene: -
j_gene: TRBJ1-1
CDR3nt: TGTGCCAGCAGTGTTCAGAGGATGAACACTGAAGCTTTCTTT
CDR3aa: CASSVQRMNTEAFF

abundance: -
v_gene: TRBV4-2
d_gene: TRBD1
j_gene: TRBJ1-4
CDR3nt: TGTGCCAGCAGCCAAGAGACAGGGGCAACTAATGAAAAACTGTTTTTT
CDR3aa: CASSQETGATNEKLFF

abundance: once
v_gene: TRBV28
d_gene: -
j_gene: TRBJ1-1
CDR3nt: TGTGCCAGCAGTTTACCAAACACTGAAGCTTTCTTT
CDR3aa: CASSLPNTEAFF

abundance: -
v_gene: TRBV2
d_gene: -
j_gene: TRBJ1-3
CDR3nt: TGTGCCAGCAGTGAATTGACAAATCGTCGGAACACCATATATTTT
CDR3aa: CASSELTNRRNTIYF

abundance: -
v_gene: TRBV7-9
d_gene: -
j_gene: TRBJ1-1
CDR3nt: TGTGCCAGCAGCTTACGTGGCGGAGGAATGAACACTGAAGCTTTCTTT
CDR3aa: CASSLRGGGMNTEAFF

abundance: -
v_gene: TRBV4-2
d_gene: TRBD1
j_gene: TRBJ1-4
CDR3nt: TGTGCCAGCAGCCAAGGTGGCAGGGGGGCTGAAAAACTGTTTTTT
CDR3aa: CASSQGGRGAEKLFF

abundance: -
v_gene: TRBV19
d_gene: TRBD1
j_gene: TRBJ1-1
CDR3nt: TGTGCCAGTAGTAAGCGGGTGGGACAGGCTACTGAAGCTTTCTTT
CDR3aa: CASSKRVGQATEAFF

abundance: -
v_gene: TRBV19
d_gene: -
j_gene: TRBJ1-2
CDR3nt: TGTGCCAGTAGTATTGGAACAGGGAACTCCTATGGCTACACCTTC
CDR3aa: CASSIGTGNSYGYTF

abundance: -
v_gene: TRBV5-1
d_gene: -
j_gene: TRBJ2-7
CDR3nt: TGCGCCAGCAGCTTGCACAGGGAGCAAGGCTGGGAGCAGTACTTC
CDR3aa: CASSLHREQGWEQYF

abundance: -
v_gene: TRBV4-1
d_gene: TRBD2
j_gene: TRBJ2-1
CDR3nt: TGCGCCAGCAGCCAACAAGGCGGGAGGGCCGCCTCCTACAATGAGCAGTTCTTC
CDR3aa: CASSQQGGRAASYNEQFF

abundance: -
v_gene: TRBV27
d_gene: TRBD1
j_gene: TRBJ1-1
CDR3nt: TGTGCCAGCAGTTCCTGGACAGGGGTCACTGAAGCTTTCTTT
CDR3aa: CASSSWTGVTEAFF

abundance: few
v_gene: TRBV9
d_gene: -
j_gene: TRBJ1-1
CDR3nt: TGTGCCAGCAGCGGGGGACAACTGAACACTGAAGCTTTCTTT
CDR3aa: CASSGGQLNTEAFF

abundance: -
v_gene: TRBV19
d_gene: -
j_gene: TRBJ1-2
CDR3nt: TGTGCCAGTAGTATAGAGGGGCGCCGCTATGGCTACACCTTC
CDR3aa: CASSIEGRRYGYTF

abundance: -
v_gene: TRBV5-1
d_gene: TRBD2
j_gene: TRBJ2-5
CDR3nt: TGCGCCAGCAGCTTGTCTCCAGCGGGGGCCCAAGAGACCCAGTACTTC
CDR3aa: CASSLSPAGAQETQYF

abundance: -
v_gene: TRBV10-1
d_gene: -
j_gene: TRBJ1-4
CDR3nt: TGCGCCAGCAGTGACCGGTGGGGAGAAAAACTGTTTTTT
CDR3aa: CASSDRWGEKLFF

abundance: -
v_gene: TRBV6-5
d_gene: TRBD2
j_gene: TRBJ2-7
CDR3nt: TGTGCCAGCAGTTATGGGGTCGGGAGGACCTACGAGCAGTACTTC
CDR3aa: CASSYGVGRTYEQYF

abundance: -
v_gene: TRBV10-1
d_gene: -
j_gene: TRBJ2-5
CDR3nt: TGCGCCAGCAGCCCCAGGACTGCCCCCGGGGAGACCCAGTACTTC
CDR3aa: CASSPRTAPGETQYF

abundance: -
v_gene: TRBV2
d_gene: -
j_gene: TRBJ1-1
CDR3nt: TGTGCCACCCTAGGAGACACTGAAGCTTTCTTT
CDR3aa: CATLGDTEAFF

abundance: -
v_gene: TRBV19
d_gene: TRBD1
j_gene: TRBJ1-2
CDR3nt: TGTGCCAGTAGTATAAGTGGACAGGGGGCCAATGGCTACACCTTC
CDR3aa: CASSISGQGANGYTF

abundance: -
v_gene: TRBV7-2
d_gene: -
j_gene: TRBJ1-6
CDR3nt: TGTGCCAGCAGCTACACAGGGACCAATTCACCCCTCCACTTT
CDR3aa: CASSYTGTNSPLHF

abundance: -
v_gene: TRBV2
d_gene: TRBD1
j_gene: TRBJ2-7
CDR3nt: TGTGCCAGCAGTCAGGGGGCAGGGGGGACCTACGAGCAGTACTTC
CDR3aa: CASSQGAGGTYEQYF

abundance: -
v_gene: TRBV7-9
d_gene: -
j_gene: TRBJ1-1
CDR3nt: TGTGCCAGCAGCCCAAAGTACCCGAACACTGAAGCTTTCTTT
CDR3aa: CASSPKYPNTEAFF